This record looks at one TCR beta chain sequence and its context. Its specificity is not known. This sample was taken from a study of CD8+ T cells in alopecia areata. Study-level background: Treated patients took oral tofacitinib at 5 to 10 mg twice daily. People stayed on tofacitinib for 6 to 18 months, then stopped the drug for 6 months. Scalp area affected, as a percentage, set the severity score of treated patients.

Isolated RNA was reverse transcribed into cDNA used as the sequencing template. Assay: immunoSEQ multiplex PCR; the TCRdb copy retains only in-frame clones and omits some. This table has under 300,000 clones, around three fifths appearing once. As to treatment: oral pan-JAK inhibitor, 5-10 mg twice daily. Study-level findings and limits: Across lesional scalp, and particularly alopecia totalis/universalis, clonality surpassed that of normal scalp.

The input for sequencing was CD4+ T cells sorted from blood, taken at week 52, from a patient treated with tofacitinib. This clonotype was sampled from a human donor with alopecia areata.

CDR3 region: CASSFGGTDTQYF. The DNA for the CDR3 is TGTGCCAGCAGCTTTGGTGGGACAGATACGCAGTATTTT. The chain uses TRBV7-9 and TRBJ2-3; the D is unclear. V was pared by 3 bases and J by 3 bases, with 7 bases between. The CDR3 loop spans 13 amino acids. Germline lookup yields CDR1 SEHNR and CDR2 FQNEAQ (reference sequence).